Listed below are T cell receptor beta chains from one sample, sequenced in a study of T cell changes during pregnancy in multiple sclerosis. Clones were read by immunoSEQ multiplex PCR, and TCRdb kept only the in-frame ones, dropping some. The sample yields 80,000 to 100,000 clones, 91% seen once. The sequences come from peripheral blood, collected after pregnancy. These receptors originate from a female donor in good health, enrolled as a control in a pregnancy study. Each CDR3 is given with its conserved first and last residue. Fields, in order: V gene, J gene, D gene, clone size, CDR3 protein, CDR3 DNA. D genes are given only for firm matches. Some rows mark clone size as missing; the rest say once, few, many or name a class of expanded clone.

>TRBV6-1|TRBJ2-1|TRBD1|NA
CASSRGQGSYNEQFF
TGTGCCAGCAGTAGGGGACAGGGGTCCTACAATGAGCAGTTCTTC
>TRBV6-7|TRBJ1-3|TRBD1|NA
CASRLQGAQSSGNTIYF
TGTGCCAGCAGACTACAGGGGGCTCAGAGCTCTGGAAACACCATATATTTT
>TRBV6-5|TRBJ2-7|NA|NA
CASSYSLTSYEQYF
TGTGCCAGCAGTTACTCGTTGACTTCCTACGAGCAGTACTTC
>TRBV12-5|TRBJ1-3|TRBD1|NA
CASGSGTARNTIYF
TGTGCTAGTGGTTCCGGGACAGCAAGAAACACCATATATTTT
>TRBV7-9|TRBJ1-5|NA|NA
CATTSGSTGPQHF
TGTGCCACCACCTCAGGGTCCACAGGGCCCCAGCATTTT
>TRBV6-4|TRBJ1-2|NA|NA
CASSDSRGYTF
TGTGCCAGCAGTGACTCGAGAGGCTACACCTTC
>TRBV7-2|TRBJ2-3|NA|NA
CASSLSTGSTDTQYF
TGTGCCAGCAGCTTATCCACGGGTAGCACAGATACGCAGTATTTT
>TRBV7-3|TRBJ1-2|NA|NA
CASSPRSDFEGYTF
TGTGCCAGCAGCCCACGGTCAGACTTTGAAGGCTACACCTTC
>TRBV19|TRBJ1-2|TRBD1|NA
CASTYGGGVPGYGYTF
TGTGCCAGTACCTACGGAGGGGGCGTCCCTGGCTATGGCTACACCTTC
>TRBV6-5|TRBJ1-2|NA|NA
CASSWGQGILTF
NA
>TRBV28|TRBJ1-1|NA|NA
CASSFYPGGLNTEAFF
TGTGCCAGCAGTTTTTATCCGGGGGGTCTGAACACTGAAGCTTTCTTT
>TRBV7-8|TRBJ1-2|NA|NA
CASSSGGSGFGYTF
TGTGCCAGCAGCTCGGGGGGATCGGGTTTCGGCTACACCTTC
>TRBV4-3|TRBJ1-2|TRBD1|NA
CASSQGDRDSYGYTF
TGCGCCAGCAGCCAAGGGGACAGGGATTCCTATGGCTACACCTTC
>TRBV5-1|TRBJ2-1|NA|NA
CASSLSRGSDEQFF
TGCGCCAGCAGCTTGTCTAGGGGGTCTGATGAGCAGTTCTTC
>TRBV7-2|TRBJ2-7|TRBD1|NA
CASSLPPGQGAYEQYF
TGTGCCAGCAGCTTACCTCCGGGACAGGGGGCCTACGAGCAGTACTTC
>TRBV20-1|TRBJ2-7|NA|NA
CSASTGSEQYF
TGCAGTGCTTCAACAGGATCCGAGCAGTACTTC
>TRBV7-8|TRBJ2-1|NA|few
CASSLVGGGQFF
TGTGCCAGCAGCTTAGTGGGGGGTGGGCAGTTCTTC
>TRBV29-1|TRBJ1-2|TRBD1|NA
CSVEDPGTGGLYGYTF
TGCAGCGTTGAAGACCCCGGGACAGGGGGTCTCTATGGCTACACCTTC
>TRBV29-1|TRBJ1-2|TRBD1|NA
CSAYIPDRGFGYTF
TGCAGCGCGTATATCCCAGACAGGGGGTTTGGCTACACCTTC
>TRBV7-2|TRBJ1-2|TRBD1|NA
CASSPGTGLPYGYTF
TGTGCCAGCAGCCCCGGGACAGGCCTCCCCTATGGCTACACCTTC
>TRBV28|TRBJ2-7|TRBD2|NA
CASRTGGVYEQYF
TGTGCCAGCAGGACCGGGGGGGTCTACGAGCAGTACTTC
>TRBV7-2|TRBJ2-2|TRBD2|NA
CASSIPWEGTGELFF
TGTGCCAGCAGCATACCGTGGGAGGGTACCGGGGAGCTGTTTTTT
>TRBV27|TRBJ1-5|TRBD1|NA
CASRESGGESQPQHF
TGTGCCAGCAGGGAGTCAGGGGGCGAAAGTCAGCCCCAGCATTTT
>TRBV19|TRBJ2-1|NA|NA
CASSMPGRKNNEQFF
TGTGCCAGTAGTATGCCGGGGAGGAAAAACAATGAGCAGTTCTTC
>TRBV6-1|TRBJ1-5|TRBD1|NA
CASSDRERSNQPQHF
TGTGCCAGCAGCGACAGGGAGAGAAGCAATCAGCCCCAGCATTTT
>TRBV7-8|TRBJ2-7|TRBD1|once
CASSWTGVYEQYF
TGTGCCAGCAGCTGGACAGGGGTCTACGAGCAGTACTTC
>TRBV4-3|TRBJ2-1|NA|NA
CASSQDIPGSYNEQFF
TGCGCCAGCAGCCAAGATATACCCGGGTCCTACAATGAGCAGTTCTTC
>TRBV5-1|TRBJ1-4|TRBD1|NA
CASRRTGNEKLFF
TGCGCCAGCAGGAGGACAGGTAATGAAAAACTGTTTTTT
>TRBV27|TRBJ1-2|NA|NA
CASTTSGGRRKGYTF
TGTGCCAGCACCACGTCGGGGGGGCGAAGGAAAGGCTACACCTTC
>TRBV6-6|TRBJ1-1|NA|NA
CASSYKKPRGNTEAFF
TGTGCCAGCAGTTACAAAAAGCCCAGGGGAAACACTGAAGCTTTCTTT
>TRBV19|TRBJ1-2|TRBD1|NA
CASSIRDSYGYTF
TGTGCCAGTAGTATCCGGGACAGCTATGGCTACACCTTC
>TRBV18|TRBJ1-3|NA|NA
CASSGTPGNTIYF
TGTGCCAGCTCAGGGACACCTGGAAACACCATATATTTT
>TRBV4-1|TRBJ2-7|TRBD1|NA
CASSQGDRGSYEQYF
TGCGCCAGCAGCCAGGGGGACAGGGGCTCCTACGAGCAGTACTTC
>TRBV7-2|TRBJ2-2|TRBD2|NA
CASSLGLAGATGELFF
TGTGCCAGCAGCTTAGGACTAGCGGGTGCCACCGGGGAGCTGTTTTTT
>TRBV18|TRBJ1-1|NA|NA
CASFRDTVKQAFF
TGTGCCAGCTTCAGGGACACCGTCAAACAAGCTTTCTTT
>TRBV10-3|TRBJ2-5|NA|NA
CAIRDRSEETQYF
TGTGCCATCAGAGACAGGTCAGAGGAGACCCAGTACTTC
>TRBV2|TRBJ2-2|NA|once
CASSVAGLMRNTGELFF
TGTGCCAGCAGTGTCGCAGGGTTGATGCGGAACACCGGGGAGCTGTTTTTT
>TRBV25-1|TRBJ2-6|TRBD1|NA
CASSESQGALSGANVLTF
TGTGCCAGCAGTGAATCGCAGGGGGCCCTCTCTGGGGCCAACGTCCTGACTTTC
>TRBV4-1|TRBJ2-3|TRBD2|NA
CASSQAGTSGTDTQYF
TGCGCCAGCAGCCAAGCCGGGACTAGCGGTACAGATACGCAGTATTTT
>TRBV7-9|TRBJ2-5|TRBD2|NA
CASSLGASGAETQYF
TGTGCCAGCAGCTTAGGTGCCAGCGGGGCAGAGACCCAGTACTTC
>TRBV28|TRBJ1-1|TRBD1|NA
CASSPIQGAFRGTEAFF
TGTGCCAGCAGCCCCATACAGGGGGCGTTTCGGGGCACTGAAGCTTTCTTT
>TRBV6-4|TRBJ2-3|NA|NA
CASSDSKGGGADTQYF
TGTGCCAGCAGTGACTCGAAAGGAGGGGGCGCAGATACGCAGTATTTT
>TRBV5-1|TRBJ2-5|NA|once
CASSPNSAQETQYF
TGCGCCAGCAGTCCGAACAGTGCCCAAGAGACCCAGTACTTC
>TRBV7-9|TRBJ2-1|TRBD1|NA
CASSRGQANEQFF
TGTGCCAGCAGCCGAGGACAGGCGAATGAGCAGTTCTTC
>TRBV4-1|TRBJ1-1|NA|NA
CASSPRGIVDTEAFF
TGCGCCAGCAGCCCACGGGGGATAGTTGACACTGAAGCTTTCTTT
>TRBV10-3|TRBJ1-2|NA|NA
CAISGRQVDGYTF
TGTGCCATCAGTGGGAGACAGGTCGATGGCTACACCTTC
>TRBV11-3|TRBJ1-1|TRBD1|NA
CASSFGTANTEAFF
TGTGCCAGCAGCTTCGGGACAGCGAACACTGAAGCTTTCTTT
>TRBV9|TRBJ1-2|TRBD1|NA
CASSDTGVGAYGYTF
TGTGCCAGCAGCGACACAGGGGTTGGTGCCTATGGCTACACCTTC
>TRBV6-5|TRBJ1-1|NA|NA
CASSYSANTEAFF
TGTGCCAGCAGTTACTCAGCGAACACTGAAGCTTTCTTT
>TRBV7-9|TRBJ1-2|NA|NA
CASTVQGGANYGYTF
TGTGCCAGCACCGTCCAGGGAGGAGCTAACTATGGCTACACCTTC
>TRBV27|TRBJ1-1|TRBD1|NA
CATWDRVNTEAFF
TGTGCCACCTGGGACAGGGTGAACACTGAAGCTTTCTTT
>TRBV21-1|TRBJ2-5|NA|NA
CATPGGAGSETQYF
TGTGCCACCCCCGGGGGGGCGGGGAGTGAGACCCAGTACTTC
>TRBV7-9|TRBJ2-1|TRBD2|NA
CASSPRGGLAGEQFF
TGTGCCAGCAGCCCCAGAGGGGGACTAGCAGGAGAGCAGTTCTTC
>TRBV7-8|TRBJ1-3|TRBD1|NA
CASSAAGTGGSGNTIYF
TGTGCCAGCAGCGCGGCCGGGACAGGGGGCTCTGGAAACACCATATATTTT